Below, 2 T cell receptor beta chains from the same sample are listed, as sequenced in a study of T cells in Graves' hyperthyroidism and ophthalmopathy. Amplification targeted TCR beta CDR3 regions from RNA transcripts. HTBI primers were the set used in a first-round RT-PCR of the TCR CDR3. Each CDR3 protein is one row after TCRdb ran MiXCR on the multiplex PCR reads. This table has about 620,000 distinct CDR3 sequences, about 16% appearing once. The specimen sequenced was blood. These TCRs come from a woman aged 30 to 39 with Graves' hyperthyroidism.

This clonotype has more than one count but fewer than ten. The chain carries TRBV5-1 and TRBJ2-7; possible D gene TRBD2, 6 bases. This CDR3 has 17 residues. The germline V gene encodes CDR1 SGHRS and CDR2 YFSETQ. V lost 3 bases, J lost 0 bases, and 19 bases lay in between. CDR3 nucleotides: TGCGCCAGCAGCTGGGGTCCGGGACTGGGGAACTCCTACGAGCAGTACTTC. Translated, it gives CASSWGPGLGNSYEQYF.

This clonotype was observed once. This sequence may be a read error, since a much larger clone differs from it by one base. The gene calls are TRBV9 and TRBJ2-5, with D perhaps TRBD2 (7 bases). The V gene lost 3 bases and the J gene lost 7 bases, with 10 bases spanning the gap. This CDR3 spans 12 amino acids. Germline V gene data show CDR1 as SGDLS and CDR2 as YYNGEE. DNA for the CDR3: TGTGCCAGCAGCGGGGAGGGGGGGACCCAGTACTTC. Translated, it gives CASSGEGGTQYF.